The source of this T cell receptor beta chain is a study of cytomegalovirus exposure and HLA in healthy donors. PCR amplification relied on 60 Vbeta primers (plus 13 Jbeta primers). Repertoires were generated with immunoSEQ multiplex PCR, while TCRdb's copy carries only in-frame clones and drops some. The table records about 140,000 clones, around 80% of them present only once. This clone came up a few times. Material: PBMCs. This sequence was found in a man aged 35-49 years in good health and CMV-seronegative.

CDR3 DNA sequence: TGCGCCAGCAGCCAGCCCATGCGGGGGGGATTGTACGCTGAAGCTTTCTTT. Protein: CASSQPMRGGLYAEAFF. The chain combines TRBV4-1 with TRBJ1-1, with D tentatively TRBD1 (5 bases). This CDR3 spans 17 amino acids. Germline V gene lookup returns CDR1 MGHRA and CDR2 YSYEKL. Trimming cost V 3 bases and J 6 bases, with 23 bases left between them.